This TCR beta chain was identified during a study of blood T cell repertoires in COVID-19. Study-wide context: COVID-19 samples collected from the United States, Italy and Spain covered acute and convalescent phases. PBMCs, B-cell-depleted T cells, or T cells provided the cDNA or gDNA that made up the material.

Study processing details: It was from reference gene primer amplification that nucleated cell counts were estimated. Clones were read by immunoSEQ multiplex PCR, and TCRdb kept only the in-frame ones, dropping some. The D gene and trimming were derived from the DNA, and the V and J assignments and clone size from that table. The sample lists about 400,000 clones, around 89% occurring once. Germline CDR1 reads WSHSY; CDR2 reads SAAADI. The CDR3 runs 14 residues. The ends were cut back, 3 bases at V and 4 bases at J, with 12 bases in the middle. The receptor's source is a man aged 40-50 years with acute or convalescent COVID-19. The chain is built from TRBV10-2 and TRBJ1-1; TRBD1 is a possible D gene (5 bases). The sequencing sample was made of peripheral blood. The DNA for the CDR3 is TGCGCCAGCAGTGACGGGGGGTCGAGCACTGAAGCTTTCTTT. As protein: CASSDGGSSTEAFF.